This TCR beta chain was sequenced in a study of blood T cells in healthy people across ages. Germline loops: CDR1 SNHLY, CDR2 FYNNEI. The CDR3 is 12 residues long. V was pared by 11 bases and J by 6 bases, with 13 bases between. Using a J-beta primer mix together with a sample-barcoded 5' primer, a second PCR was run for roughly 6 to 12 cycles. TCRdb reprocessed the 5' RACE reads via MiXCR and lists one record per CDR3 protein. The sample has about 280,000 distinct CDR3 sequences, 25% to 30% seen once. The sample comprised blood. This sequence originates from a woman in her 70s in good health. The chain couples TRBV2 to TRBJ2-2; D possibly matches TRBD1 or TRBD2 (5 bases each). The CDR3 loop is CAGQMGAGELFF. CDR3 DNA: TGTGCCGGCCAGATGGGGGCCGGGGAGCTGTTTTTT.